The clone carrying this TCR beta chain was seen repeatedly, ten times or more. Its antigen is not known. A single record per CDR3 protein comes from TCRdb applying MiXCR to the 5' RACE reads. This table has 500,000 to 700,000 distinct CDR3 sequences, just over 7% appearing once. This sample was included in a study of identical twins. Study-wide results and caveats: Beta out-of-frame sequences showed weaker excess twin sharing.

The CDR3 runs to 17 residues. V was shortened by 4 bases and J by 2 bases, with 20 bases between the two germline ends. The germline CDR1 and CDR2 sequences are SGDLS and YYNGEE. A further study also used this sample, focusing on yellow fever vaccine responses in identical twins.

The V and J genes are TRBV9 and TRBJ2-3; maybe TRBD2 (5 bases). This clonotype originated in a woman under 30 in good health. The specimen sequenced was PBMCs. DNA for the CDR3: TGTGCCAGCAGCTCCCTCCTGGTTGGGAGCGCCACAGATACGCAGTATTTT. Translating it yields CASSSLLVGSATDTQYF.